The entry that follows covers one T cell receptor beta chain sequence. Its antigen is still unknown. The sample holds no much larger clone one base away, and base qualities are not on file. The cysteine opens and the phenylalanine closes a CDR3 of 11 amino acids. Of all the DNA, just the CDR3 is kept, 33 bases in frame from base 1. Taken from the germline V gene, the CDR1 and CDR2 loops are MNHNS and SASEGT. V ends up 5 bases short and J 14 bases short, with an unmatched junction base count of 5. The sample's treatment or condition label, in plain terms: in vitro stimulation with specific CMV peptide epitopes to enrich CMV-specific T cells. TCRdb shows the sequencer as Illumina HiSeq 1500. The public reads were run again by TCRdb, first through fastp at Q25 and then through MiXCR, and only productive beta chains were kept. Identical CDR3 protein sequences are pooled into one entry, listed with their most common genes and DNA. For this sample the table gives 300,000 to 400,000 distinct CDR3 sequences, of which roughly 29% were detected only once. Around 20% of the sample goes to the ten largest clones.

This record belongs to a study of T cell repertoires in cytomegalovirus infection (dated by TCRdb to between 2018 and 2021). Regarding the research as a whole: The peptide stimulations were aimed at well-studied HLA-B-restricted epitopes as well as recently identified HLA-C-restricted CMV epitopes, whose presentation resists viral immunomodulation. Donor HLA type was relevant to the analysis, because carriage of CMV infection together with the matching HLA type was indicated by public TCR beta signatures. Study-wide findings and limitations: In both this cohort and an independent cohort of 350 to 400 donors, the cumulative frequency of public TCR beta family members distinguished carriers of CMV infection plus the relevant HLA type. In the ex vivo response, HLA-C-restricted CMV-specific TCR beta clonotypes were dominant, and in two of eight donors the single most frequent clonotype came from this HLA-C-restricted group.

This TCR was sampled from a human donor in good health (CMV status not recorded). Some clones in this sample may be carry-over from other donors' samples. The sample consisted of cultured PBMCs, taken from culture after CMV antigen stimulation. Recombination connected TRBV6-1 to TRBJ2-1; 8 central nucleotides agree with TRBD2. The CDR3 reads CASSNGGVEFF. The nucleotide sequence is TGTGCCAGCAGTAACGGGGGGGTCGAGTTCTTC.